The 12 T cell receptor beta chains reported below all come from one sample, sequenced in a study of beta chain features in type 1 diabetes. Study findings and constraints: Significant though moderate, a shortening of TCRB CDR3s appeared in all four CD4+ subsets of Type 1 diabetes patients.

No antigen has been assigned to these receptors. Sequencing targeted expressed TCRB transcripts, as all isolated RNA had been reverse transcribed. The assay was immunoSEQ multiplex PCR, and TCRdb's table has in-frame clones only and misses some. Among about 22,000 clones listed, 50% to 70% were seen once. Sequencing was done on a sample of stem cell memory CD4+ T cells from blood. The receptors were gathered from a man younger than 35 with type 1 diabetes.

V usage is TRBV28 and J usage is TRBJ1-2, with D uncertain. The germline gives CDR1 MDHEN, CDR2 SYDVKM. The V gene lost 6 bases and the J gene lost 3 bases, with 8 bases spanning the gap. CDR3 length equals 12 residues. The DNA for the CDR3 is TGTGCCAGCAGCTGGGGAGACTATGGCTACACCTTC. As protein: CASSWGDYGYTF.

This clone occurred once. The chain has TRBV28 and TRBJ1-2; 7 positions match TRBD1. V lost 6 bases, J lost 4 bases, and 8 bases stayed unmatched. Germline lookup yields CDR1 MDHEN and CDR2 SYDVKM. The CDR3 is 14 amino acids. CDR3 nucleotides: TGTGCCAGCAGCTCGGGGGGGGACAGCTATGGCTACACCTTC. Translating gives CASSSGGDSYGYTF.

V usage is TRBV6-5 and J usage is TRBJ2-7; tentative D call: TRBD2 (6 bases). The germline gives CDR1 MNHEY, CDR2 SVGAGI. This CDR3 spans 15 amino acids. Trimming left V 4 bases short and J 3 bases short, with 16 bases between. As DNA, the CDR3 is TGTGCCAGCAGTTTTACCCGATTAGCGGACTACGAGCAGTACTTC. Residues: CASSFTRLADYEQYF.

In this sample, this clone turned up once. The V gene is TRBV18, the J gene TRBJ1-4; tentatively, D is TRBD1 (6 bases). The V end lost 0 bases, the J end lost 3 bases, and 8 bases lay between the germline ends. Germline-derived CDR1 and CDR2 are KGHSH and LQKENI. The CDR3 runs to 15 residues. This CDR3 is CASSPPNRANEKLFF. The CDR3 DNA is TGTGCCAGCTCACCACCGAACAGGGCTAATGAAAAACTGTTTTTT.

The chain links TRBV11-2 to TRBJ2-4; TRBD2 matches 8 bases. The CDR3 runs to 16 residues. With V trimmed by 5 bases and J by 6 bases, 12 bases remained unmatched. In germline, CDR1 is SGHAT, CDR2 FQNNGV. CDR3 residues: CASSRPREGLRNIQYF. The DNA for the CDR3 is TGTGCCAGCAGCCGCCCCCGGGAGGGTTTGAGAAACATTCAGTACTTC.

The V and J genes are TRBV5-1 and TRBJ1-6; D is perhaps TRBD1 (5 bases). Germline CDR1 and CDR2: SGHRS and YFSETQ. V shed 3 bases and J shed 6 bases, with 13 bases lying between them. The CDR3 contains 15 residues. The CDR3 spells CASSSGAGINSPLHF. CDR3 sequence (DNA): TGCGCCAGCAGCTCCGGGGCGGGGATTAATTCACCCCTCCACTTT.

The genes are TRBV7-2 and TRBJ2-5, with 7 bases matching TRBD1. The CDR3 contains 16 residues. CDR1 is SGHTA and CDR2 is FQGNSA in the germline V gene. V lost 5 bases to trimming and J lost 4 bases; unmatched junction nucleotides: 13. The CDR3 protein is CASSGRRGQNRETQYF. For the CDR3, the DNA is TGTGCCAGCAGCGGAAGACGGGGACAGAATAGAGAGACCCAGTACTTC.

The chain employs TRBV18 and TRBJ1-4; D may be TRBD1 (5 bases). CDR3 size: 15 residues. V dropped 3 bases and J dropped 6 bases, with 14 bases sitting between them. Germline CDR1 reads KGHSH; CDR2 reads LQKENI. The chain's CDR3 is CASSPARGRDEKLFF. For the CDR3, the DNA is TGTGCCAGCTCACCCGCGCGGGGGAGAGATGAAAAACTGTTTTTT.

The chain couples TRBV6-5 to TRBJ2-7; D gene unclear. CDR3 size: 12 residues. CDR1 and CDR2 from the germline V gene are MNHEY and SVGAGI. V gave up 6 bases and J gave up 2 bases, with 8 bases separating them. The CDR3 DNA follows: TGTGCCAGCAGGGAGTCTGCCTACGAGCAGTACTTC. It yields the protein CASRESAYEQYF.

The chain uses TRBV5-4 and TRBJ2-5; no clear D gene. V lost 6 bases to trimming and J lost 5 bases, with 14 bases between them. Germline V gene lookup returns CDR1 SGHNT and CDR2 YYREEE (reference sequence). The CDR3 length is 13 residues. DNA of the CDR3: TGTGCCAGCAACCCGGCAGGTCGGGAGACCCAGTACTTC. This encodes CASNPAGRETQYF.

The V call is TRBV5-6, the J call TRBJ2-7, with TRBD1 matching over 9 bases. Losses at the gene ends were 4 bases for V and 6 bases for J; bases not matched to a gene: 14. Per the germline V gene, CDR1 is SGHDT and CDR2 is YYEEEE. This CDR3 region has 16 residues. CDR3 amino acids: CASSLALGTGIAEQYF. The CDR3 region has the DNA TGTGCCAGCAGCCTGGCCCTCGGGACAGGGATTGCCGAGCAGTACTTC.

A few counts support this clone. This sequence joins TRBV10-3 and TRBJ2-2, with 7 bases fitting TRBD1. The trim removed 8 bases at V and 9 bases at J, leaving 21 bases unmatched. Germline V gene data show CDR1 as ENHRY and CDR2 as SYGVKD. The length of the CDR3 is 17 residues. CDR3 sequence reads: CAILKERDRVSPRELFF. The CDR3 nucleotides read TGTGCCATCCTAAAGGAGCGAGACAGGGTATCTCCCCGGGAGCTGTTTTTT.